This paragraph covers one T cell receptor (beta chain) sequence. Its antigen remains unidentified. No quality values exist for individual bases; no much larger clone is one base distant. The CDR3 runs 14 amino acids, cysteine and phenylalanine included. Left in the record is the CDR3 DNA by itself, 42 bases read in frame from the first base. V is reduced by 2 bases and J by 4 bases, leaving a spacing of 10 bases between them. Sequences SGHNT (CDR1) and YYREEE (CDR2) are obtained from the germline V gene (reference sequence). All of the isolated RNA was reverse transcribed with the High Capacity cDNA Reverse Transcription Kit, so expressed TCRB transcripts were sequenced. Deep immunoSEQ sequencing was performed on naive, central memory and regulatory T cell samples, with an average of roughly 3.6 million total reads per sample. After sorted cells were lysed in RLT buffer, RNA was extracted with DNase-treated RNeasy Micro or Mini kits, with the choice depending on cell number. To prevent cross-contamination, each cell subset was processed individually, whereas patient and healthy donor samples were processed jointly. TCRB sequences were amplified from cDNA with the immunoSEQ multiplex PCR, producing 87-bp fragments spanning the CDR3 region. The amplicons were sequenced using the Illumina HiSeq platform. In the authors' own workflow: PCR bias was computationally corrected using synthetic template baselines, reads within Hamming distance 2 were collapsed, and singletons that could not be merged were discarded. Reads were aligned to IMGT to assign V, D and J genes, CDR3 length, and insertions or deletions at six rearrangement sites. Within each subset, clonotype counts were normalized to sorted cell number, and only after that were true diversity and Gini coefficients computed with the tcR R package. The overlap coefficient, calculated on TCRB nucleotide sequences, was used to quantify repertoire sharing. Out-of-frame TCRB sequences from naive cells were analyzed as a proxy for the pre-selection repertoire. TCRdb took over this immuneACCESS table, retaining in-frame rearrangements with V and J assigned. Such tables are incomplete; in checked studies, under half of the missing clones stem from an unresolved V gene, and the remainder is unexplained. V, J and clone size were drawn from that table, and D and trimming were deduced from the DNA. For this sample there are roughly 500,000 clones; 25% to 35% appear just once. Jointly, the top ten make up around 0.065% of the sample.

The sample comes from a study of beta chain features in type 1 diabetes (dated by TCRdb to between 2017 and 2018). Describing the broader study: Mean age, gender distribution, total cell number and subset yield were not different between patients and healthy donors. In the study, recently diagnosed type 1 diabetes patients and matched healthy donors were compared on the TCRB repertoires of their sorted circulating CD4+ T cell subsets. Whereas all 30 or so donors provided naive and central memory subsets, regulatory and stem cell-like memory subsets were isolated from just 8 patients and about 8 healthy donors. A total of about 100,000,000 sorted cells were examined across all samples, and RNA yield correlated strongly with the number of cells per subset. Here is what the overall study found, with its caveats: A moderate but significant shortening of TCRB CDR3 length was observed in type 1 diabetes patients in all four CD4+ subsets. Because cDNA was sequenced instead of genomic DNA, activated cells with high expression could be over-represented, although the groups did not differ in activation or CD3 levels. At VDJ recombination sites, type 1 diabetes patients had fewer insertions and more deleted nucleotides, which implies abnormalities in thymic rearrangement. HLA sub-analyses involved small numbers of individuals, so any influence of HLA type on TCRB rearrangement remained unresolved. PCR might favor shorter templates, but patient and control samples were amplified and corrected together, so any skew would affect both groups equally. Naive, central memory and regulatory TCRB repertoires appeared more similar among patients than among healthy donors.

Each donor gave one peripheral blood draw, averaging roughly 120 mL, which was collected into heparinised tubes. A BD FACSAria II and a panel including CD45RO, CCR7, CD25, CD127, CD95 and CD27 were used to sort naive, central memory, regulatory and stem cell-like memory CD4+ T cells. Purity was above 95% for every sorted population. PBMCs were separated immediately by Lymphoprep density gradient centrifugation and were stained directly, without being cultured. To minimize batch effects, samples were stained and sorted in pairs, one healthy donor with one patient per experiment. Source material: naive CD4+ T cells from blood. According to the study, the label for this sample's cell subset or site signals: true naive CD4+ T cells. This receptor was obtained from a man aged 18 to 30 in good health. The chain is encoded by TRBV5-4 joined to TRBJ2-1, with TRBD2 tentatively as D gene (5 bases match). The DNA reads TGTGCCAGCAGCTTCGGAGGATTGTACAATGAGCAGTTCTTC. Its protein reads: CASSFGGLYNEQFF.